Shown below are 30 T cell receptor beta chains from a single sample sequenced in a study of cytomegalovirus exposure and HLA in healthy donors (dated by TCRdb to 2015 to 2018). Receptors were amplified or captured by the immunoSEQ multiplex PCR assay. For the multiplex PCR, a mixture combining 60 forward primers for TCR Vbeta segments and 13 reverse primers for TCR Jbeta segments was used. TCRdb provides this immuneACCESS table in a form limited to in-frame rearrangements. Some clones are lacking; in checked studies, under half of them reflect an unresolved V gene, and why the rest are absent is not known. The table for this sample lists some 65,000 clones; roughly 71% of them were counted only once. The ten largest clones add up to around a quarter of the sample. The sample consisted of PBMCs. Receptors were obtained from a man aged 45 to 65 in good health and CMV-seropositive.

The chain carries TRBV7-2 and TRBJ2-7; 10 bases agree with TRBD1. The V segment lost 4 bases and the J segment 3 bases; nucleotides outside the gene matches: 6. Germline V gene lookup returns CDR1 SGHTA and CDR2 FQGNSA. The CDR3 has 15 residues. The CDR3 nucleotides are TGTGCCAGCAGCTCAAGGACAGGGGGTGGCTACGAGCAGTACTTC. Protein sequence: CASSSRTGGGYEQYF.

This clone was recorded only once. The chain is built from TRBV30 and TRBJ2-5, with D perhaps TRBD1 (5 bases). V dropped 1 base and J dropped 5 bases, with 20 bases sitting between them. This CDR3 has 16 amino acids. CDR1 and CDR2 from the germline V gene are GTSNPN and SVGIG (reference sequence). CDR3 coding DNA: TGTGCCTGGAGTGGTGGGTGGGCAGGGCGAGGCGAGACCCAGTACTTC. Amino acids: CAWSGGWAGRGETQYF.

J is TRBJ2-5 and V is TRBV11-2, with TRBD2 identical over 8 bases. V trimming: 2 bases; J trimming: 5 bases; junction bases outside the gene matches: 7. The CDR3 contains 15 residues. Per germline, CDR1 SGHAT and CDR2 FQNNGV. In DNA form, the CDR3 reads TGTGCCAGCAGCTTAATAAAGCGGGAGAGGGAGACCCAGTACTTC. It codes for CASSLIKRERETQYF.

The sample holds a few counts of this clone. The CDR3 spells CASSYSTSGYTF. The CDR3 DNA follows: TGTGCCAGCAGCTACAGTACCTCTGGCTACACCTTC. The chain has TRBV7-9 and TRBJ1-2; D call uncertain. The CDR3 has 12 residues. CDR1 and CDR2 (germline): SEHNR, FQNEAQ (reference sequence). V lost 4 bases and J lost 7, with 10 bases in between.

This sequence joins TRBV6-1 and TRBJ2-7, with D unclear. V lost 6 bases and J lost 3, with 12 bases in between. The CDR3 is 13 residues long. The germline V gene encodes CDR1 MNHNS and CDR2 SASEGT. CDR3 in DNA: TGTGCCAGCAGCTATTCCGAGAGCTACGAGCAGTACTTC. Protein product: CASSYSESYEQYF.

DNA of the CDR3: TGTGCCAGCAGCCCCTCTAGCGGCCGGAATCGGGAGACCCAGTACTTC. Translating gives CASSPSSGRNRETQYF. The rearrangement uses TRBV7-6 and TRBJ2-5; 7 nucleotides match TRBD2. This CDR3 comprises 16 residues. Germline trimming cut 5 bases from V and 5 bases from J; bases unmatched to any gene: 14. The germline V gene encodes CDR1 SGHVS and CDR2 FNYEAQ.

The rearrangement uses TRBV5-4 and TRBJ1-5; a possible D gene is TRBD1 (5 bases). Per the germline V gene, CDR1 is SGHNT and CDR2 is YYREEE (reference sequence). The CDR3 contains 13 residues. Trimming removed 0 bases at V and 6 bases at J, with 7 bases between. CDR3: CASSLAGGQPQHF. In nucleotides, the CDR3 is TGTGCCAGCAGCTTGGCCGGGGGTCAGCCCCAGCATTTT.

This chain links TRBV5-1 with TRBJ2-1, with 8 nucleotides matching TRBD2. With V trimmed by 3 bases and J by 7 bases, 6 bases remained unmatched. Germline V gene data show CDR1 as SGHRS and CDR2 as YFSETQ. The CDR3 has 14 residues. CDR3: CASSSGLAMNEQFF. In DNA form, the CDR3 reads TGCGCCAGCAGCTCCGGACTAGCTATGAATGAGCAGTTCTTC.

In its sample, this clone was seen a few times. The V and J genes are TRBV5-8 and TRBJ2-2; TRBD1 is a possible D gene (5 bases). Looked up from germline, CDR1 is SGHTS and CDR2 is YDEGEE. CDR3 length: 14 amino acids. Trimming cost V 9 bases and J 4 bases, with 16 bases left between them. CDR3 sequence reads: CATNLGRVTGELFF. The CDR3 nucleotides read TGTGCCACCAATCTAGGCAGGGTCACCGGGGAGCTGTTTTTT.

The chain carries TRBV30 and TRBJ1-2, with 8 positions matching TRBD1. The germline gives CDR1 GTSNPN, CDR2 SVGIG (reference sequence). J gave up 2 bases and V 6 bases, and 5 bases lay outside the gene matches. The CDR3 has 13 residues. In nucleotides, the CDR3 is TGTGCCTGTCGACAGGGGTTAAACTATGGCTACACCTTC. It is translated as CACRQGLNYGYTF.

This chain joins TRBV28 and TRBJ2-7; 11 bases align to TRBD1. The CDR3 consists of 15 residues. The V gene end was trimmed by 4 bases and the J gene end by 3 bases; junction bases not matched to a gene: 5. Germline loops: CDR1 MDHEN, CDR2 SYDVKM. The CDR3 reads CASSWSGQGVYEQYF. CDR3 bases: TGTGCCAGCAGTTGGTCGGGACAGGGGGTCTACGAGCAGTACTTC.

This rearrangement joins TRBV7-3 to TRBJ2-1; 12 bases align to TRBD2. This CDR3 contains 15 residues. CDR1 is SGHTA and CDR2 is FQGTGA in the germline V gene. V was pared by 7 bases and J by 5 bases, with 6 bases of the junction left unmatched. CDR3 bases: TGTGCCAGCACCCTACTAGCGGGAGGCAACAATGAGCAGTTCTTC. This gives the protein CASTLLAGGNNEQFF.

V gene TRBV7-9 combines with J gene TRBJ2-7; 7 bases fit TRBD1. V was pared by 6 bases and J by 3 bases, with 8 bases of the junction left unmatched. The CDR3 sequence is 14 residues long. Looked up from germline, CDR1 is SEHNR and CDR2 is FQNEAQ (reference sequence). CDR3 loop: CASRHPDRNYEQYF. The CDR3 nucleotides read TGTGCCAGCAGGCACCCGGACAGGAACTACGAGCAGTACTTC.

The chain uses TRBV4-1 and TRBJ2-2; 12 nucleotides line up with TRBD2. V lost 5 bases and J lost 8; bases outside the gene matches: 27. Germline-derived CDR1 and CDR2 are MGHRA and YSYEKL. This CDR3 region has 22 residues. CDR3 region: CASSSPPTSFSQLAGGRGELFF. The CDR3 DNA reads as TGCGCCAGCAGCTCCCCCCCCACTTCGTTTTCCCAACTAGCGGGAGGAAGGGGGGAGCTGTTTTTT.

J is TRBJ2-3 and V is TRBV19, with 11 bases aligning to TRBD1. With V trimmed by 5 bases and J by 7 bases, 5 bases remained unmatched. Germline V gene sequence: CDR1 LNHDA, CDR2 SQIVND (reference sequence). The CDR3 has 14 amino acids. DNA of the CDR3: TGTGCCAGTAGTCTTGGACAGGGGGCGAATACGCAGTATTTT. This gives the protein CASSLGQGANTQYF.

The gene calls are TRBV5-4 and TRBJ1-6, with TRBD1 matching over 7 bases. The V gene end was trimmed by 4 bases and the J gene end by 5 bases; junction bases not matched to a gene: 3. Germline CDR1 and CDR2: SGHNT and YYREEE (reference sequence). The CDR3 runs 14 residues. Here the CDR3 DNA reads TGTGCCAGCAGCCCCGGACAGGATAATTCACCCCTCCACTTT. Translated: CASSPGQDNSPLHF.

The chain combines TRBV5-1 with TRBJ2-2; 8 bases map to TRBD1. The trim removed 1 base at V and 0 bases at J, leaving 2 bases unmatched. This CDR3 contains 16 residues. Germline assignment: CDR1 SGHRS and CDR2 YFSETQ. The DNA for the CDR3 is TGCGCCAGCAGCTTGCAACAGGGGGCGAACACCGGGGAGCTGTTTTTT. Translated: CASSLQQGANTGELFF.

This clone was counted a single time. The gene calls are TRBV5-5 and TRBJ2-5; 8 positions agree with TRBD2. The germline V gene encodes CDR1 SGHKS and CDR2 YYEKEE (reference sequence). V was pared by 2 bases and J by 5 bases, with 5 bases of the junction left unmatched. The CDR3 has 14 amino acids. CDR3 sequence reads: CASSFGTSGETQYF. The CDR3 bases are TGTGCCAGCAGCTTCGGGACTAGTGGGGAGACCCAGTACTTC.

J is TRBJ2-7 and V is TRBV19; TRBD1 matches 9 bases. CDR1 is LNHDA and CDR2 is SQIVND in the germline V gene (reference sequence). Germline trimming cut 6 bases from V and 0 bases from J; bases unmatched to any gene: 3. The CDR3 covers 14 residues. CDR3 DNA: TGTGCCAGTAGCAAGGGACAGGGCTCCTACGAGCAGTACTTC. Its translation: CASSKGQGSYEQYF.

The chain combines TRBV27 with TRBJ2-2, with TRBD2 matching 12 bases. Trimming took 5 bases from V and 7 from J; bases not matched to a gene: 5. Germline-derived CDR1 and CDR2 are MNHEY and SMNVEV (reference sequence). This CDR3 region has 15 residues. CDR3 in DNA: TGTGCCAGCAGTATCCTAGCGGGAGGGAACGGGGAGCTGTTTTTT. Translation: CASSILAGGNGELFF.

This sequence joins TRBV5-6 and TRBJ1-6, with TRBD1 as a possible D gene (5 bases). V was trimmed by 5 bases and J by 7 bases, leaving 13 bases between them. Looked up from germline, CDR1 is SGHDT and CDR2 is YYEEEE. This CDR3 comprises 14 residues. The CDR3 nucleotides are TGTGCCAGCAGAAGAACAGGCCTAAATTCACCCCTCCACTTT. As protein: CASRRTGLNSPLHF.

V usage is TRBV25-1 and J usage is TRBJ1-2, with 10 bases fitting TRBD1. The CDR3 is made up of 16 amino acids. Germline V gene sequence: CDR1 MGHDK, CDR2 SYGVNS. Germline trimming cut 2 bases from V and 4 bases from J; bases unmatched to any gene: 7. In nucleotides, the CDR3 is TGTGCCAGCAGTGAACGGGACAGGGGATTCGGCTATGGCTACACCTTC. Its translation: CASSERDRGFGYGYTF.

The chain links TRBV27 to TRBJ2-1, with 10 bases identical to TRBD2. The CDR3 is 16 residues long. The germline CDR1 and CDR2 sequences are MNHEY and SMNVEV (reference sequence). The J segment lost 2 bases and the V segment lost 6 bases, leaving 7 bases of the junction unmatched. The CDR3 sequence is CASRKSGRATYNEQFF. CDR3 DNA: TGTGCCAGCAGGAAAAGCGGGAGGGCCACCTACAATGAGCAGTTCTTC.

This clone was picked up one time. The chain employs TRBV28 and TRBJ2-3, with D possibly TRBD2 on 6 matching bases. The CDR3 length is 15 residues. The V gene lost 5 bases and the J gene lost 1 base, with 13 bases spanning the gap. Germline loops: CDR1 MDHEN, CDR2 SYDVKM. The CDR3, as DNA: TGTGCCAGCAGTGGTGCGAGGGAGGGCACAGATACGCAGTATTTT. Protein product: CASSGAREGTDTQYF.

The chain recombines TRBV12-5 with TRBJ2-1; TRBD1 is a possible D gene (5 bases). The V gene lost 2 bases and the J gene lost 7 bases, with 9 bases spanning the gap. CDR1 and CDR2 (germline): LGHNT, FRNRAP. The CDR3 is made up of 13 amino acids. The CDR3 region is CASGLIPGNEQFF. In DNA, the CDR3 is TGTGCTAGTGGTTTGATCCCAGGGAATGAGCAGTTCTTC.

CDR3 bases: TGTGCCAGCAGTTTATCCCGACGGGGCACTGAAGCTTTCTTT. As protein: CASSLSRRGTEAFF. The chain has TRBV27 and TRBJ1-1; D is ambiguous. V was pared by 0 bases and J by 4 bases, with 9 bases between. The CDR3 spans 14 residues. Germline CDR1 is MNHEY and CDR2 is SMNVEV (reference sequence).

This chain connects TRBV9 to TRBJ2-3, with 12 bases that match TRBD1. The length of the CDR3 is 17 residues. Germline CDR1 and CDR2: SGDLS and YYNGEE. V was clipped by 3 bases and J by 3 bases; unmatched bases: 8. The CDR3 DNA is TGTGCCAGCAGCGCGGCCGGGACAGGGGGCCGTACAGATACGCAGTATTTT. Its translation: CASSAAGTGGRTDTQYF.

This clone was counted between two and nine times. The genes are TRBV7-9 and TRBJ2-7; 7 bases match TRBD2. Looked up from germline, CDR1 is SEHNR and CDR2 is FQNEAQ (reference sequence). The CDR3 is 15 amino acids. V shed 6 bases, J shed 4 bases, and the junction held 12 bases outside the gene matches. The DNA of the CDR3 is TGTGCCAGCAGTCAGCGGGACCTAGGGGTATACGAGCAGTACTTC. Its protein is CASSQRDLGVYEQYF. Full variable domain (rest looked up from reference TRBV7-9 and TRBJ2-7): DTGVSQNPRHKITKRGQNVTFRCDPISEHNRLYWYRQTLGQGPEFLTYFQNEAQLEKSRLLSDRFSAERPKGSFSTLEIQRTEQGDSAMYLCASSQRDLGVYEQYFGPGTRLTVT.

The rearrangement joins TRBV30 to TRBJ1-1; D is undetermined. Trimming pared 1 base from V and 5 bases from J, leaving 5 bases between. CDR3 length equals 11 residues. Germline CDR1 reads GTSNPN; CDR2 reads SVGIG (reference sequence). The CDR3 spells CAWSALTEAFF. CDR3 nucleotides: TGTGCCTGGAGTGCCCTAACTGAAGCTTTCTTT.

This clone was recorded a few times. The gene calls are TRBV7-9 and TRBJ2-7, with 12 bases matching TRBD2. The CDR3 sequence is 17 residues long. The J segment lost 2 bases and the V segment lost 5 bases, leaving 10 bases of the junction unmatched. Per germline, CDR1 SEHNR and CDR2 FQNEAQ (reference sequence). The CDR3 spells CASSVPTSGSWAYEQYF. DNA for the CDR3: TGTGCCAGCAGCGTACCGACTAGCGGGAGTTGGGCCTACGAGCAGTACTTC.